This T cell receptor (beta chain) was obtained from a study of regulatory T cells in long-lasting Graves disease. Study-level points and caveats: The study found lower TCR diversity in persistent Graves' patients than in newly diagnosed ones. A limited number of samples was an acknowledged limitation. Persistent disease samples used TRBV28, TRBJ1-2 and TRBJ2-5 preferentially.

Specified time point: persistent/refractory GD, antithyroid drugs over 5 years with positive TRAb. PBMC RNA was the source of the TCR library. Patients were enrolled at an endocrinology department in Xi'an, China. Ten or more counts support this clonotype. The antigen remains unidentified. Arm-PCR of CDR3 regions and iRepertoire HTBI primers were the basis on which TCR beta libraries were built. TCRdb re-called the multiplex PCR reads through MiXCR, storing one row per CDR3 protein. The data contain 600,000 to 800,000 distinct CDR3 sequences, around 30% of them singletons. Germline loops: CDR1 DFQATT, CDR2 SNEGSKA (reference sequence). V was trimmed by 3 bases and J by 4 bases, leaving 18 bases between them. This CDR3 region has 15 residues.

The source is a female donor with Graves disease. V gene TRBV20-1 combines with J gene TRBJ1-1, with D tentatively TRBD1 (6 bases). Sample: peripheral blood mononuclear cells (PBMCs), taken when the disease was refractory, from a patient treated with antithyroid drugs. CDR3 region: CSASVDSGGGTEAFF. The CDR3 coding sequence is TGCAGTGCTAGCGTCGATTCGGGGGGCGGCACTGAAGCTTTCTTT.